This TCR beta chain was identified in a study of patients and donors after allogeneic stem cell transplantation. TCRdb fed the RT-PCR reads into MiXCR, producing one record per CDR3 protein. Here the sample spans about 410,000 distinct CDR3 sequences, approximately 16% being singletons. Germline assignment: CDR1 SGDLS and CDR2 YYNGEE. This CDR3 spans 15 amino acids. V lost 3 bases, J lost 3 bases, and 8 bases stayed unmatched. The V and J genes are TRBV9 and TRBJ2-7; 8 bases are a match to TRBD2. Sample: blood, either unsorted or a sorted T cell fraction (not recorded which). This receptor was identified in a human donor who was either an allogeneic HSCT recipient or a stem cell or donor lymphocyte infusion donor (not recorded which). It is not recorded whose cells these are; they may come from a transplant donor. CDR3 in DNA: TGTGCCAGCAGCGGGGGGACTAGAGGGGGCTACGAGCAGTACTTC. Translation gives CASSGGTRGGYEQYF.